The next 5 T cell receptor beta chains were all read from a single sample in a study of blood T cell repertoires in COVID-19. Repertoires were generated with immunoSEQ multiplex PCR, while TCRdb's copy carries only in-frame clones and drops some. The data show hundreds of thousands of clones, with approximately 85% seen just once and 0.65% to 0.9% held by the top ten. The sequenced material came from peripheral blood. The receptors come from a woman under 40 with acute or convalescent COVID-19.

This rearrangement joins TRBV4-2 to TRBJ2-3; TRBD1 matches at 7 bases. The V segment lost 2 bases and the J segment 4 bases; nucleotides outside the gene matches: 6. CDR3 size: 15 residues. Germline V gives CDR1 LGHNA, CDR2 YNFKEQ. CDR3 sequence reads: CASSQTAGQADTQYF. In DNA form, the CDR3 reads TGTGCCAGCAGCCAAACGGCCGGACAGGCAGATACGCAGTATTTT.

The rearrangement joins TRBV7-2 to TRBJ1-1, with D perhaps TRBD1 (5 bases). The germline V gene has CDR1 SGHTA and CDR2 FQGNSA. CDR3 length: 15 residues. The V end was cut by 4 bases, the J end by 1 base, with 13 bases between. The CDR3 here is CASSSHAGPNTEAFF. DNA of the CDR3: TGTGCCAGCAGCTCCCACGCGGGACCGAACACTGAAGCTTTCTTT.

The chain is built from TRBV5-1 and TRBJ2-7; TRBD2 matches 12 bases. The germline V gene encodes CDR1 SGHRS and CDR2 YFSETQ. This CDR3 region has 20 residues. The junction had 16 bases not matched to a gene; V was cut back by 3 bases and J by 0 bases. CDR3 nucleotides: TGCGCCAGCAGCTCTCTGAGGACTAGCGGGACCCGTGGGTCCTCCTACGAGCAGTACTTC. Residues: CASSSLRTSGTRGSSYEQYF.

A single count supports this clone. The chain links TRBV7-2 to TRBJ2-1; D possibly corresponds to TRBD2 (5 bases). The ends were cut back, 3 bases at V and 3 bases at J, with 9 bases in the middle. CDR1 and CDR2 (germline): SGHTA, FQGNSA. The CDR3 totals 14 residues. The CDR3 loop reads CASSFSEIYNEQFF. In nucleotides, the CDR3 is TGTGCCAGCAGCTTTAGCGAGATCTACAATGAGCAGTTCTTC.

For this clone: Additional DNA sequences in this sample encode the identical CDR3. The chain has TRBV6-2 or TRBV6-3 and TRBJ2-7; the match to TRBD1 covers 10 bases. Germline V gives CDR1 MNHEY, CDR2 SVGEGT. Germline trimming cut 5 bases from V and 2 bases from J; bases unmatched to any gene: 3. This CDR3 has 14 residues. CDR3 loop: CASSRTGGAYEQYF. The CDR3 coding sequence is TGTGCCAGCAGTCGGACAGGGGGAGCCTACGAGCAGTACTTC.